These T cell receptor beta chains were read from a single sample in a study of blood T cell repertoires in COVID-19. Sequencing was performed with immunoSEQ multiplex PCR; in TCRdb, only in-frame clones are kept and a portion is missing. The top ten hold 3% to 4% of the sample, which has about 170,000 clones, approximately 86% seen once. The sequencing input was peripheral blood. The receptors originated from a man between 70 and 80 years old with acute or convalescent COVID-19. CDR3s include the opening cysteine and the closing phenylalanine or tryptophan. D genes are given only for firm matches. Clone sizes are given selectively: once, few, many, or a class where the clone is expanded.

v_call,d_call,j_call,clone_size,cdr3_aa,cdr3_nt
TRBV6-5,-,TRBJ2-3,-,CASSQGSDTQYF,TGTGCCAGCAGCCAGGGGTCAGATACGCAGTATTTT
TRBV7-7,TRBD1,TRBJ2-5,few,CASSQFGQGQQETQYF,TGTGCTAGCAGCCAGTTCGGACAGGGCCAACAAGAGACCCAGTACTTC
TRBV28,-,TRBJ1-1,-,CASSLQGINTEAFF,TGTGCCAGCAGCCTACAGGGTATTAACACTGAAGCTTTCTTT
TRBV25-1,-,TRBJ2-7,-,CASSGGGGRVFNEQYF,TGTGCCAGCAGTGGGGGTGGGGGCAGGGTATTCAACGAGCAGTACTTC
TRBV10-1,-,TRBJ1-1,once,CASRVGANTEAFF,TGCGCCAGCAGGGTGGGAGCGAACACTGAAGCTTTCTTT
TRBV2,TRBD1,TRBJ1-4,-,CASKRGHDEKLFF,TGTGCCAGCAAGAGGGGGCATGATGAAAAACTGTTTTTT
TRBV6-6,TRBD2,TRBJ2-4,-,CASSLRTSGGEPAKNIQYF,TGTGCCAGCAGTCTTCGGACTAGCGGGGGGGAACCAGCCAAAAACATTCAGTACTTC
TRBV2,TRBD1,TRBJ1-2,few,CASRGQGYYGYTF,TGTGCCAGCAGGGGACAGGGGTACTATGGCTACACCTTC
TRBV27,-,TRBJ2-1,-,CASREGAPRDEQFF,TGTGCCAGCAGGGAAGGGGCCCCTCGGGATGAGCAGTTCTTC
TRBV15,-,TRBJ2-7,-,CATSPRREVYEQYF,TGTGCCACCTCCCCTCGGAGGGAGGTCTACGAGCAGTACTTC
TRBV2,TRBD2,TRBJ2-5,-,CASSENMGSGIQETQYF,TGTGCCAGCAGTGAGAATATGGGTAGCGGGATCCAAGAGACCCAGTACTTC
TRBV5-1,-,TRBJ1-6,-,CASSSGDWDGVYSPLHF,TGCGCCAGCAGCTCCGGGGACTGGGACGGAGTTTATTCACCCCTCCACTTT
TRBV14,-,TRBJ1-6,-,CASSQERSAPLHF,TGTGCCAGCAGCCAAGAACGTTCGGCACCCCTCCACTTT